The sequence of this T cell receptor (beta chain) was determined in a study of T-cell reconstitution after alpha-beta-depleted transplantation in children. Unique molecular identifiers were used in preparing the TCRbeta library. TCRdb recomputed calls from the PCR reads with MiXCR, one row per CDR3 protein. The table records approximately 250,000 distinct CDR3 sequences, approximately 9.7% of them present only once. This clonotype was recorded many times. The CDR3 is 13 residues long. V lost 5 bases, J lost 8 bases, and 6 bases stayed unmatched. Germline V gene lookup returns CDR1 DFQATT and CDR2 SNEGSKA (reference sequence).

This material consisted of PBMCs from the stem cell graft donor, taken from the stem cell graft. The receptor was derived from a human donor who donated a stem cell graft to a child with SCID. The genes are TRBV20-1 and TRBJ1-4; 9 nucleotides align to TRBD1. The CDR3, as DNA: TGCAGTGCTCCCGGGACAGGGAACGAAAAACTGTTTTTT. It encodes CSAPGTGNEKLFF.